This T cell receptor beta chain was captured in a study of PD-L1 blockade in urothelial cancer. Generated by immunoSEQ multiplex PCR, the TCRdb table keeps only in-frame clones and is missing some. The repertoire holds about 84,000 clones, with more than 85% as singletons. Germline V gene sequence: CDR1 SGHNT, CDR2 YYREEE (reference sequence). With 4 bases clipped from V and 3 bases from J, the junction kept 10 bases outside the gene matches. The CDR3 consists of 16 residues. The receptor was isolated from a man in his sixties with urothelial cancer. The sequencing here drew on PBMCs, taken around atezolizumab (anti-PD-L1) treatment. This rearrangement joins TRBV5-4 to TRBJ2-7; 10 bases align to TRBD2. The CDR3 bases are TGTGCCAGCAGCCTACTACTAGCGGGGTCAGGCTACGAGCAGTACTTC. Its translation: CASSLLLAGSGYEQYF.